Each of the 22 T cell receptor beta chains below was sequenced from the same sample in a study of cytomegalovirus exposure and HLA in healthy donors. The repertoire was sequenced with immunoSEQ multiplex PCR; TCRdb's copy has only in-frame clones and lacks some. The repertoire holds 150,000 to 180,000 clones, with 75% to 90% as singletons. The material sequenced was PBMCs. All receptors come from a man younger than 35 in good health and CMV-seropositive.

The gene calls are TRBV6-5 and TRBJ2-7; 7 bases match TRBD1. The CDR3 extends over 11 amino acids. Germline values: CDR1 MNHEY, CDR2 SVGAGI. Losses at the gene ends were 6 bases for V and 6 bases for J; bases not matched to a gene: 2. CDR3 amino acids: CASRQGLEQYF. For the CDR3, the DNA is TGTGCCAGCAGACAGGGGCTCGAGCAGTACTTC.

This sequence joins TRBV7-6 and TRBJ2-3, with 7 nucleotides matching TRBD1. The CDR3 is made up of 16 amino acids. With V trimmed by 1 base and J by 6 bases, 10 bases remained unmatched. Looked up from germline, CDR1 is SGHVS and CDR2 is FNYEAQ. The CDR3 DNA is TGTGCCAGCAGCTTAGGGCCCAATAGGGGGCAGGATACGCAGTATTTT. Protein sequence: CASSLGPNRGQDTQYF.

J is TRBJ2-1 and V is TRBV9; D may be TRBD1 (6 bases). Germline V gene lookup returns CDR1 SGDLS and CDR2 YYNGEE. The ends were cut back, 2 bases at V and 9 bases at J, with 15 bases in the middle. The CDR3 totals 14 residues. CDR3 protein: CASSVRDTLAEQFF. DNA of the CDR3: TGTGCCAGCAGCGTGAGGGACACCCTCGCTGAGCAGTTCTTC.

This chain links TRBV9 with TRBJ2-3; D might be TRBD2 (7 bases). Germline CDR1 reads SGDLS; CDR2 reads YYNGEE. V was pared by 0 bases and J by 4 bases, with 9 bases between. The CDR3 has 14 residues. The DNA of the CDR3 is TGTGCCAGCAGCGTAGGGGGGGGGCCAGATACGCAGTATTTT. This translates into CASSVGGGPDTQYF.

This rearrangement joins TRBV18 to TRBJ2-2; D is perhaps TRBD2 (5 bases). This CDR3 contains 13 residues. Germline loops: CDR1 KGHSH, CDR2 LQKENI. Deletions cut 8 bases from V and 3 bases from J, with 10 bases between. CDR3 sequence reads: CASPGSDTGELFF. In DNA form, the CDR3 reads TGTGCCAGCCCGGGGTCCGACACCGGGGAGCTGTTTTTT.

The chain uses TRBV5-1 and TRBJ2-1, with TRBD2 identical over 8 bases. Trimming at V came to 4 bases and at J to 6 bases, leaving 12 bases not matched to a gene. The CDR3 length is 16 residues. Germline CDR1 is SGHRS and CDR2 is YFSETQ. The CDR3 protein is CASSLQAGAYFNEQFF. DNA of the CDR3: TGCGCCAGCAGCCTCCAAGCGGGAGCCTATTTCAATGAGCAGTTCTTC.

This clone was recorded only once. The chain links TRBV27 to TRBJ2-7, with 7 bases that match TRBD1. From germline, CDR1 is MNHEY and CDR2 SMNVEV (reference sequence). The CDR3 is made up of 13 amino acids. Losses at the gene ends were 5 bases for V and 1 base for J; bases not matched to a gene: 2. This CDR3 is CASSNRGSYEQYF. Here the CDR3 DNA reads TGTGCCAGCAGTAACAGGGGATCCTACGAGCAGTACTTC.

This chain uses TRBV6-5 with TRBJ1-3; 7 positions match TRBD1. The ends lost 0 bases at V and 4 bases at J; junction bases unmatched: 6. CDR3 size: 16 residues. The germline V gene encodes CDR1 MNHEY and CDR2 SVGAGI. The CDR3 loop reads CASSYSTGVVGNTIYF. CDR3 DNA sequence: TGTGCCAGCAGTTACTCTACAGGGGTTGTAGGAAACACCATATATTTT.

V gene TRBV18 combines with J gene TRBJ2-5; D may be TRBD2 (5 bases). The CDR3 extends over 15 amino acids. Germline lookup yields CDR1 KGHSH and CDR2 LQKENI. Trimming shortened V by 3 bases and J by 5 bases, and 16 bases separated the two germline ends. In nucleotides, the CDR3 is TGTGCCAGCTCACCGGGTGGGAGCCCCGGGGAGACCCAGTACTTC. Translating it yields CASSPGGSPGETQYF. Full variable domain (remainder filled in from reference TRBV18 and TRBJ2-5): NAGVMQNPRHLVRRRGQEARLRCSPMKGHSHVYWYRQLPEEGLKFMVYLQKENIIDESGMPKERFSAEFPKEGPSILRIQQVVRGDSAAYFCASSPGGSPGETQYFGPGTRLLVL.

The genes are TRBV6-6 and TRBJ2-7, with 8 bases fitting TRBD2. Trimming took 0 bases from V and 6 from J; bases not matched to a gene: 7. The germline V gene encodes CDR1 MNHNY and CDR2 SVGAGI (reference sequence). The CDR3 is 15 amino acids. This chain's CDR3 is CASSYSEREYVEQYF. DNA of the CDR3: TGTGCCAGCAGTTACTCGGAGCGGGAGTACGTCGAGCAGTACTTC.

The DNA for the CDR3 is TGTGCCAGCAGCCAACCCCCACAGGGGCAGTACTTC. It specifies CASSQPPQGQYF. This chain joins TRBV6-5 and TRBJ2-7, with D perhaps matching TRBD1 (6 bases). V dropped 6 bases and J dropped 9 bases, with 15 bases sitting between them. The CDR3 consists of 12 residues. CDR1 MNHEY and CDR2 SVGAGI come from the germline V gene.

This CDR3 is CASSAGTSGRSSTDTQYF. CDR3 in DNA: TGTGCCAGCAGCGCCGGGACTAGCGGGAGAAGTAGCACAGATACGCAGTATTTT. The chain uses TRBV5-6 and TRBJ2-3; 14 nucleotides agree with TRBD2. Trimming removed 4 bases from V and 0 bases from J; junction bases left unmatched: 7. Germline CDR1 and CDR2: SGHDT and YYEEEE. The CDR3 spans 18 residues.

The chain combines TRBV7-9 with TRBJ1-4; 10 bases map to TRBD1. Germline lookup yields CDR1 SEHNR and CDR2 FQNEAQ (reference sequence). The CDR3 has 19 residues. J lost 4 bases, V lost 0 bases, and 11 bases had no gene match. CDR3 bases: TGTGCCAGCAGCTTAGCGTTGAGGACAGGGGGACGCGTTAATGAAAAACTGTTTTTT. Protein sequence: CASSLALRTGGRVNEKLFF.

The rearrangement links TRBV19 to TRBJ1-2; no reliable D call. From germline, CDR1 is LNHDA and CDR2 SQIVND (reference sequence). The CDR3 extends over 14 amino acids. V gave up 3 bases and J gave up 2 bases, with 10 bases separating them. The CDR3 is CASSISPGNYGYTF. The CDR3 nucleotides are TGTGCCAGTAGTATTAGTCCGGGGAACTATGGCTACACCTTC.

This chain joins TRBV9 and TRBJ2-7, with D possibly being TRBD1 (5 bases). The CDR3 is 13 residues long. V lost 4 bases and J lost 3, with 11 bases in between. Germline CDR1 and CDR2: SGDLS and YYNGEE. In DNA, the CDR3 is TGTGCCAGCAGCCCGCAAAGGGGCTACGAGCAGTACTTC. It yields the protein CASSPQRGYEQYF.

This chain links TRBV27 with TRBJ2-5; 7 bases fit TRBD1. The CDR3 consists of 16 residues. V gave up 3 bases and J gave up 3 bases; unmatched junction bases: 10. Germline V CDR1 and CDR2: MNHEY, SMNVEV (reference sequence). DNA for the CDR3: TGTGCCAGCAGTTTCGACCGGGACAGCGTAAAAGAGACCCAGTACTTC. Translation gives CASSFDRDSVKETQYF.

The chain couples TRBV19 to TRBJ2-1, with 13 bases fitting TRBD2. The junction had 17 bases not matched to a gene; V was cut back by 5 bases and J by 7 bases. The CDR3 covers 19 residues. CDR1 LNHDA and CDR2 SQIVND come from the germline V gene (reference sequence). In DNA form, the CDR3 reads TGTGCCAGTAGTCGACAGGGGGCAGCGACTAGCGGGAGGTTTAATGAGCAGTTCTTC. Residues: CASSRQGAATSGRFNEQFF.

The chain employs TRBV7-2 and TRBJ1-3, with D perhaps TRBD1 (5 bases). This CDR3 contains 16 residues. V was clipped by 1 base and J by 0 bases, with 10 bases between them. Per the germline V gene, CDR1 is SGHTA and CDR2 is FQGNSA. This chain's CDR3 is CASSLGQSLSGNTIYF. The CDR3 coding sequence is TGTGCCAGCAGCTTAGGACAGTCCCTCTCTGGAAACACCATATATTTT.

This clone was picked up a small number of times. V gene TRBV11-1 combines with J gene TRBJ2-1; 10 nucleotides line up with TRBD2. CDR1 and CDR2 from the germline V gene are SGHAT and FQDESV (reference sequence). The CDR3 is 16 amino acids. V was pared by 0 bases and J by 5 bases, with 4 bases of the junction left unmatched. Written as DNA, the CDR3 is TGTGCCAGCAGCTTAGCAGTACTAGCGGGGCACAATGAGCAGTTCTTC. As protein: CASSLAVLAGHNEQFF. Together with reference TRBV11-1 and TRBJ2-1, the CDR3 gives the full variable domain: EAEVAQSPRYKITEKSQAVAFWCDPISGHATLYWYRQILGQGPELLVQFQDESVVDDSQLPKDRFSAERLKGVDSTLKIQPAELGDSAMYLCASSLAVLAGHNEQFFGPGTRLTVL.

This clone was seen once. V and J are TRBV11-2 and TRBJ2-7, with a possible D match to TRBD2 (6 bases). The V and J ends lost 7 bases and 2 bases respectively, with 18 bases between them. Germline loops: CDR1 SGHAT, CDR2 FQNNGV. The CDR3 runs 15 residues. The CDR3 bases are TGTGCCAGCACCCCGGGGCGATTAGCGGCCTACGAGCAGTACTTC. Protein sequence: CASTPGRLAAYEQYF.

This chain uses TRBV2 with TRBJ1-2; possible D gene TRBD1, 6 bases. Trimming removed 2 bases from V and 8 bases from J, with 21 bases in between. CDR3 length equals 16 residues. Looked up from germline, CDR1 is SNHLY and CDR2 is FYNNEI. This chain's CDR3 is CASSELSGATKDGYTF. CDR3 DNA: TGTGCCAGCAGTGAACTATCAGGGGCCACGAAGGACGGCTACACCTTC.

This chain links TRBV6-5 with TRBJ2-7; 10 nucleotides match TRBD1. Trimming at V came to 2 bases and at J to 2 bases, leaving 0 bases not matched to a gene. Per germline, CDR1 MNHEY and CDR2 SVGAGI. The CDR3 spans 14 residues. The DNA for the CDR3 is TGTGCCAGCAGTTACGGGACAGGGGCCTACGAGCAGTACTTC. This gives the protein CASSYGTGAYEQYF.